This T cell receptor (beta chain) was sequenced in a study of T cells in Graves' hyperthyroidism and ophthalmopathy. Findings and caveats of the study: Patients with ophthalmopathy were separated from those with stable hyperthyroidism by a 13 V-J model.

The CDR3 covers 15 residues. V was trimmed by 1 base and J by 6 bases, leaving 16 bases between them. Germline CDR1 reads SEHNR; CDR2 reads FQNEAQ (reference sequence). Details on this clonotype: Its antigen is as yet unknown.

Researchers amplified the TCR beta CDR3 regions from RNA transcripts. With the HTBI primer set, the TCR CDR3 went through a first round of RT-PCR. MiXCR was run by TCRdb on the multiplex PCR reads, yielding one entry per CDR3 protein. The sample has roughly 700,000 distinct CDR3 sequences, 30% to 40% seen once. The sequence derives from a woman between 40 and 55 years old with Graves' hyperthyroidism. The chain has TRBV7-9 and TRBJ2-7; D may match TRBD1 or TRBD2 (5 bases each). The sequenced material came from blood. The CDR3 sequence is CASSLVSGTHREQYF. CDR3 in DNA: TGTGCCAGCAGCTTAGTGTCGGGGACCCACCGCGAGCAGTACTTC.